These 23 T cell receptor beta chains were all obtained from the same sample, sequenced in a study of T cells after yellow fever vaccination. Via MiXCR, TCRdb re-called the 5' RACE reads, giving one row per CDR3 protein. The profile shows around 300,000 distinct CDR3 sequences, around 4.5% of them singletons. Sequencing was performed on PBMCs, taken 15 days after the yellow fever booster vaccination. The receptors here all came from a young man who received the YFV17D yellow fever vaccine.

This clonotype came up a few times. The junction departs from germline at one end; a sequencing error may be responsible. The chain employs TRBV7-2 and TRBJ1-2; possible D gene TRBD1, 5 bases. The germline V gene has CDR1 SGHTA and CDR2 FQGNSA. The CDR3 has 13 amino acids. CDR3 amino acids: CASSFERTGTPSF. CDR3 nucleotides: TGTGCCAGCAGCTTCGAGCGTACCGGGACCCCGTCATTC.

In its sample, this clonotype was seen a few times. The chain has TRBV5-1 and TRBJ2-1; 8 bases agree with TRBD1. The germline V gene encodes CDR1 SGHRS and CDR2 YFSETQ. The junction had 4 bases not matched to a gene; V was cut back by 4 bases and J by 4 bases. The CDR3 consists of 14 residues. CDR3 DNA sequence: TGCGCCAGCAGCACGGGACAGGAGTACAATGAGCAGTTCTTC. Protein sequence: CASSTGQEYNEQFF.

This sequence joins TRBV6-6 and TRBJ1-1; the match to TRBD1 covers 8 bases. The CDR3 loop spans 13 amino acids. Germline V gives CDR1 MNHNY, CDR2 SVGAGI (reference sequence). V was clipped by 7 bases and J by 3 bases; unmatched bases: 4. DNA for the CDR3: TGTGCCAGCACTCCGGACAGGGACACTGAAGCTTTCTTT. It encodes CASTPDRDTEAFF.

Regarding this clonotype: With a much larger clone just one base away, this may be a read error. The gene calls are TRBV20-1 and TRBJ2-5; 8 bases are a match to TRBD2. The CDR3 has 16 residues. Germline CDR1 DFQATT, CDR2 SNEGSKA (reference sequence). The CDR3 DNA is TGCAGAGCTAGAGATTCCCTTACTAGCGGCCAAGAGACCCAGTACTTC. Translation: CRARDSLTSGQETQYF.

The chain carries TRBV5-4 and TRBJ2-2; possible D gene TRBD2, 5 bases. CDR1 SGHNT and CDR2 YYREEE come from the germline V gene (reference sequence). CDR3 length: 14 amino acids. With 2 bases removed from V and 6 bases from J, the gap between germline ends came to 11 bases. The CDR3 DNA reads TGTGCCAGCAGCTTCATCTCGGAGGCCGGGGAGCTGTTTTTT. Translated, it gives CASSFISEAGELFF.

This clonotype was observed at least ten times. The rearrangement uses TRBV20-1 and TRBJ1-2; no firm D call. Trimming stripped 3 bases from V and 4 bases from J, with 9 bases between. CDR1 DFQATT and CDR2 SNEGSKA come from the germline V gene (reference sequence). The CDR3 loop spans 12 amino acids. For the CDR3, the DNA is TGCAGTGCTAGCGTCGGTAGCTATGGCTACACCTTC. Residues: CSASVGSYGYTF.

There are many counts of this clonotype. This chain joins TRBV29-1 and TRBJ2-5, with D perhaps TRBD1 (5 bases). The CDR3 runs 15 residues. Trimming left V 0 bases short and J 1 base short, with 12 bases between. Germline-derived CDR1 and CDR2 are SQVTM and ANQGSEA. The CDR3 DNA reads TGCAGCGTTGAAGATCGATGGCAGGGCCAAGAGACCCAGTACTTC. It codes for CSVEDRWQGQETQYF.

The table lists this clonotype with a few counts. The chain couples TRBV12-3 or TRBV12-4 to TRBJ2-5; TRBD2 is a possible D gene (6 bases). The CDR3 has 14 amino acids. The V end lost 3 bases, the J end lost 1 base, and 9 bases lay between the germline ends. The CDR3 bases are TGTGCCAGCAGTTTTGCGGGGTTCCAAGAGACCCAGTACTTC. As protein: CASSFAGFQETQYF.

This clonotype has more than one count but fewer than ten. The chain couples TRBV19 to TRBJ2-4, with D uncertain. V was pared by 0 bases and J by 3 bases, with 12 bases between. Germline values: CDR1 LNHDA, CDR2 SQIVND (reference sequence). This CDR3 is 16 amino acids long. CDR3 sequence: CASSIDVRWGKNIQYF. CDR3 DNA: TGTGCCAGTAGTATAGACGTCCGGTGGGGCAAAAACATTCAGTACTTC.

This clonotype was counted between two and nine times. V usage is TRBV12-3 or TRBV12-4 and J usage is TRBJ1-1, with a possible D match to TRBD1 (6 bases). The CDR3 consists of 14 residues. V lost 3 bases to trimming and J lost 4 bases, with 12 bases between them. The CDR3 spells CASSFRGPGTEAFF. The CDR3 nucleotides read TGTGCCAGCAGTTTCCGGGGGCCGGGCACTGAAGCTTTCTTT.

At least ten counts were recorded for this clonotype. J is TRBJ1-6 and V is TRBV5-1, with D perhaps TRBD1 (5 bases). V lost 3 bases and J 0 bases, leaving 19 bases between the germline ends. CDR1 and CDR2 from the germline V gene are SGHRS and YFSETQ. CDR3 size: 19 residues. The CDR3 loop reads CASSSAGTLTSSYNSPLHF. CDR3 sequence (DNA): TGCGCCAGCAGCTCCGCCGGGACCTTAACCAGCTCCTATAATTCACCCCTCCACTTT.

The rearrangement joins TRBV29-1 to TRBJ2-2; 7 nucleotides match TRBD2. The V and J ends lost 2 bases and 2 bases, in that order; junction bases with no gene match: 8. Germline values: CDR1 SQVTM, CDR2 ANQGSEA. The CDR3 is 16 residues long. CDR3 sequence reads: CSVELAAGKNTGELFF. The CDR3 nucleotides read TGCAGCGTTGAACTAGCGGCGGGGAAAAACACCGGGGAGCTGTTTTTT.

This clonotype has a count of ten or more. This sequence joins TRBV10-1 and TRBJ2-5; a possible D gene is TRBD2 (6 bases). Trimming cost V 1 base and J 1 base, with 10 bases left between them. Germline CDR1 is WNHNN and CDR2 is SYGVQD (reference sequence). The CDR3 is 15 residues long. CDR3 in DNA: TGCGCCAGCAGTGAGTTGCGGGATCTCCAAGAGACCCAGTACTTC. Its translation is CASSELRDLQETQYF.

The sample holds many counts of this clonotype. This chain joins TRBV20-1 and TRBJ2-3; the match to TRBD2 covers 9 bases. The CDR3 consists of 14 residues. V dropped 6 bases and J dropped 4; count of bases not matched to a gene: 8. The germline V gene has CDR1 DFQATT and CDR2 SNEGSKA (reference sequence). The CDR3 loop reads CSAVLSGGPDTQYF. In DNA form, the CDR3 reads TGCAGTGCAGTACTTAGCGGGGGCCCAGATACGCAGTATTTT.

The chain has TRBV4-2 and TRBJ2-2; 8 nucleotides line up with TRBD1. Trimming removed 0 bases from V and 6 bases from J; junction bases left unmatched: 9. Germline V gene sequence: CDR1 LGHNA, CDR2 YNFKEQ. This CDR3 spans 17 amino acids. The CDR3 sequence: CASSQESQGASSGELFF. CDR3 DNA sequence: TGTGCCAGCAGCCAAGAATCGCAGGGGGCTTCTTCCGGGGAGCTGTTTTTT.

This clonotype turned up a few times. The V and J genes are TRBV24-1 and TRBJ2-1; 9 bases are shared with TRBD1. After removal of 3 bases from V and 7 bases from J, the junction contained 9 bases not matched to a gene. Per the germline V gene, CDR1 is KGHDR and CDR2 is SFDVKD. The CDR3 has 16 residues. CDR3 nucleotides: TGTGCCACCAGTGATCAGATACAGGGGGCGAGGAATGAGCAGTTCTTC. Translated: CATSDQIQGARNEQFF.

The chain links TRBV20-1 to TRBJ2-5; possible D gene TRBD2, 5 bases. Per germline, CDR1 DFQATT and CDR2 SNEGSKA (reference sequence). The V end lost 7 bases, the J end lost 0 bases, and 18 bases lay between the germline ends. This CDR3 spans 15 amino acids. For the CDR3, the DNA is TGCAGTGTCCATCGAGCGGACCGGTACCAAGAGACCCAGTACTTC. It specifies CSVHRADRYQETQYF.

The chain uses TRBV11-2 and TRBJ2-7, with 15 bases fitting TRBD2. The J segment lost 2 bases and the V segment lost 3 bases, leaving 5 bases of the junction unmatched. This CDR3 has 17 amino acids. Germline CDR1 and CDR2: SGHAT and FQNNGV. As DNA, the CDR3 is TGTGCCAGCAGCTTTGGGACTAGCGGGGGGTCAACCTACGAGCAGTACTTC. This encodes CASSFGTSGGSTYEQYF.

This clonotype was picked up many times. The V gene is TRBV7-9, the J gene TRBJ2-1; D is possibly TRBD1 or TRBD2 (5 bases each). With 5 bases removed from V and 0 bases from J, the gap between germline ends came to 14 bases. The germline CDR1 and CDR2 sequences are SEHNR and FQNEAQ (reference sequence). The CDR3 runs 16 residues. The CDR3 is CASSLRDPSSYNEQFF. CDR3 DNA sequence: TGTGCCAGCAGCCTCCGGGACCCCTCCTCCTACAATGAGCAGTTCTTC.

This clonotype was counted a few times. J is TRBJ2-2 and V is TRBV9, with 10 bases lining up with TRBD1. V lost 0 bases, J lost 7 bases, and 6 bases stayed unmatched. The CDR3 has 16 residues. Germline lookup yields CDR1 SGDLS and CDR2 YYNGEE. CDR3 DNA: TGTGCCAGCAGCGTAGGACAGGGGGCTGTTGACGGGGAGCTGTTTTTT. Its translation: CASSVGQGAVDGELFF.

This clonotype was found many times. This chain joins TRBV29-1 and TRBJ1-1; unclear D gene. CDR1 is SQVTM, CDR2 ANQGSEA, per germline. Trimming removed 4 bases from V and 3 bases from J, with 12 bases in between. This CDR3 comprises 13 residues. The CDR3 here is CSVGPRWDTEAFF. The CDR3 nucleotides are TGCAGCGTTGGACCGCGGTGGGACACTGAAGCTTTCTTT.

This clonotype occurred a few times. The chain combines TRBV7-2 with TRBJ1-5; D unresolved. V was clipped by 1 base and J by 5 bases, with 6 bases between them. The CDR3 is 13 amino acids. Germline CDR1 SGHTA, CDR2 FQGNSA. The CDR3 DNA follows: TGTGCCAGCAGCTTAGAGGAGGATCAGCCCCAGCATTTT. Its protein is CASSLEEDQPQHF.

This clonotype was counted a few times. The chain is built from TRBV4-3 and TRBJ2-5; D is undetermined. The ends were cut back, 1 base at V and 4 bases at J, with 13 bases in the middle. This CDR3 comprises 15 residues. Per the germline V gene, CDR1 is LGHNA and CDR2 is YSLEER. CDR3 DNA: TGCGCCAGCAGCCAAGCTCTCGGCTACGTAGAGACCCAGTACTTC. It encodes CASSQALGYVETQYF.